These T cell receptor beta chains were read from a single sample in a study of cytomegalovirus exposure and HLA in healthy donors. Profiled with immunoSEQ multiplex PCR; TCRdb holds only in-frame clones, not every one. This repertoire shows some 180,000 clones, about 77% found once; its top ten account for roughly 2.5%. What was sequenced was PBMCs. Receptor source: a woman aged 25 to 39 in good health and CMV-seropositive. CDR3s include the opening cysteine and the closing phenylalanine or tryptophan. Fields, in order: clone size, J gene, CDR3 length, D gene, V gene, CDR3 DNA, CDR3 protein. A D gene is named only where the DNA matches it firmly. The size entry is marked missing in some rows and otherwise reads once, few, many or a size class.

.,TRBJ1-1,13,.,TRBV5-1,TGCGCCAGCAGCCATGGACAGAACACTGAAGCTTTCTTT,CASSHGQNTEAFF
.,TRBJ2-7,14,.,TRBV7-8,TGTGCCAGCAGCTTACAGGGGTCCCCCTACGAGCAGTACTTC,CASSLQGSPYEQYF
.,TRBJ2-3,16,TRBD2,TRBV6-6,TGTGCCAGCAGGAGATTTAGCGGGGGGCCAGTAGATACGCAGTATTTT,CASRRFSGGPVDTQYF
.,TRBJ2-7,19,.,TRBV4-3,TGCGCCAGCAGCCAAGGGGGCGGCTGGTACGGGGGTAGCTCCTACGAGCAGTACTTC,CASSQGGGWYGGSSYEQYF
.,TRBJ1-2,16,.,TRBV18,TGTGCCAGCTCACCACTGGACACCTCGGGGGGCTATGGCTACACCTTC,CASSPLDTSGGYGYTF
few,TRBJ2-1,16,.,TRBV4-1,TGCGCCAGCAGCAACACCCCAGGGGTCAGGCCCAATGAGCAGTTCTTC,CASSNTPGVRPNEQFF
.,TRBJ1-5,14,TRBD1,TRBV28,TGTGCCAGCAGGGCGGGACAGGGGAATCAGCCCCAGCATTTT,CASRAGQGNQPQHF
.,TRBJ2-3,17,.,TRBV7-9,TGTGCCAGCAGCTTGGTGGGCCCGGGACTCCAGGTATATACGCAGTATTTT,CASSLVGPGLQVYTQYF
.,TRBJ2-1,12,.,TRBV28,TGTGCCAGCAGTTCCGCCTACAATGAGCAGTTCTTC,CASSSAYNEQFF
once,TRBJ1-4,15,TRBD1,TRBV5-1,TGCGCCAGCAGCTTGGGGGACAGGGTTAATGAAAAACTGTTTTTT,CASSLGDRVNEKLFF
once,TRBJ2-5,18,TRBD1,TRBV7-9,TGTGCCAGCAGCTTATACGTCTTGCGGACAGGGGGCTACGAGACCCAGTACTTC,CASSLYVLRTGGYETQYF
.,TRBJ1-5,16,TRBD1,TRBV28,TGTGCCAGCAGTTCCGGACAGGGAAGGGGCAATCAGCCCCAGCATTTT,CASSSGQGRGNQPQHF
.,TRBJ2-2,16,TRBD1,TRBV9,TGTGCCAGCAGCGTAGGACAGGGAAAGGGAACCGGGGAGCTGTTTTTT,CASSVGQGKGTGELFF
few,TRBJ1-3,15,TRBD1,TRBV5-1,TGCGCCAGCAGCATGGGACAGCCTCTCGGAAACACCATATATTTT,CASSMGQPLGNTIYF
.,TRBJ1-2,13,.,TRBV18,TGTGCCAGCTCACCGTCGGAGGACTATGGCTACACCTTC,CASSPSEDYGYTF
once,TRBJ2-2,13,.,TRBV9,TGTGCCAGCAGCGGATTAGGGACAGGGGAGCTGTTTTTT,CASSGLGTGELFF
few,TRBJ2-7,13,.,TRBV4-1,TGCGCCAGCAGTCACAGGGTTTCCTACGAGCAGTACTTC,CASSHRVSYEQYF
.,TRBJ2-3,14,.,TRBV11-3,TGTGCCAGCAGCCCCCCCAGGGGCACAGATACGCAGTATTTT,CASSPPRGTDTQYF